This T cell receptor (beta chain) was obtained from a study of blood T cell repertoires in COVID-19. The CDR3 is 13 amino acids. The ends were cut back, 5 bases at V and 10 bases at J, with 15 bases in the middle. This clone has a single count. TCRdb's table, derived via immunoSEQ multiplex PCR, lists solely in-frame clones and lacks some. This table holds a few hundred thousand clones, 70% to 90% found once. The sequenced sample was PBMCs or T cells enriched from blood (not recorded which). The sequence derives from a woman aged 40 to 50 who had recovered from COVID-19. The chain links TRBV12-3 or TRBV12-4 to TRBJ2-1; D not certain. The CDR3 DNA reads TGTGCCAGCAGTCCAACTATAGCACGGGAGCAGTTCTTC. Translated: CASSPTIAREQFF.